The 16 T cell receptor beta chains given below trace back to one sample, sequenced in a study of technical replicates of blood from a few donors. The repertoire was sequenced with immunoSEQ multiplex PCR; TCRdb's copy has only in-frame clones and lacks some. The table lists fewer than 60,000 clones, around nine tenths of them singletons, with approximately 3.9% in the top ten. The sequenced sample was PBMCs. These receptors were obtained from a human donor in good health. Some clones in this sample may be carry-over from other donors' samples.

The CDR3 is CASSRQGLGETQYF. Written as DNA, the CDR3 is TGTGCCAGCAGTAGACAGGGTCTTGGAGAGACCCAGTACTTC. The chain has TRBV27 and TRBJ2-5; TRBD1 matches at 7 bases. After removal of 5 bases from V and 4 bases from J, the junction contained 7 bases not matched to a gene. The germline CDR1 and CDR2 sequences are MNHEY and SMNVEV (reference sequence). The CDR3 sequence is 14 residues long.

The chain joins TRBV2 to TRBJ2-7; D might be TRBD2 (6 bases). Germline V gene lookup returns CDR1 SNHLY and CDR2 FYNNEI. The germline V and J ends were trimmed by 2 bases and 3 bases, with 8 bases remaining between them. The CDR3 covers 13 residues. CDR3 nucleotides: TGTGCCAGCAGTGAATGGAGGGTCTACGAGCAGTACTTC. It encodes CASSEWRVYEQYF.

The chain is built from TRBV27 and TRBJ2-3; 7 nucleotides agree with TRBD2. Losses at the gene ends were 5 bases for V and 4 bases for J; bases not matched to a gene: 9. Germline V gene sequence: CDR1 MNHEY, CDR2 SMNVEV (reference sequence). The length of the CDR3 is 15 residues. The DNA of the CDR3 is TGTGCCAGCAGTCAACTACGGGACTATGCAGATACGCAGTATTTT. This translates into CASSQLRDYADTQYF.

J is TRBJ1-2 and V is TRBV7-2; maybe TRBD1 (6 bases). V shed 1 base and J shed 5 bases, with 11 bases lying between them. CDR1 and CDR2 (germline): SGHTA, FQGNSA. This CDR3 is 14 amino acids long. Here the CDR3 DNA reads TGTGCCAGCAGCTTAGAAGGACAGAAGTATGGCTACACCTTC. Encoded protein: CASSLEGQKYGYTF.

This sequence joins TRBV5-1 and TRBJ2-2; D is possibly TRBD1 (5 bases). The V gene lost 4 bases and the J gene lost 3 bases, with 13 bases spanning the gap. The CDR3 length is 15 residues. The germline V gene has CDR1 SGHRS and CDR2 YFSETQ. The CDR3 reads CASSIDSRDTGELFF. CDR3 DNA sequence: TGCGCCAGCAGCATAGATAGCAGGGACACCGGGGAGCTGTTTTTT. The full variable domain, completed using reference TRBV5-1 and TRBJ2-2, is KAGVTQTPRYLIKTRGQQVTLSCSPISGHRSVSWYQQTPGQGLQFLFEYFSETQRNKGNFPGRFSGRQFSNSRSEMNVSTLELGDSALYLCASSIDSRDTGELFFGEGSRLTVL.

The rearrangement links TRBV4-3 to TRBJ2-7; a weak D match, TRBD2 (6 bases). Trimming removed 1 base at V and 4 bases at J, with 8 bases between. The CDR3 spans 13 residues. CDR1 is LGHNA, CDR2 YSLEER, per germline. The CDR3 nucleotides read TGCGCCAGCAGCCAAGTAGGAGGGTACGAGCAGTACTTC. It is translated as CASSQVGGYEQYF.

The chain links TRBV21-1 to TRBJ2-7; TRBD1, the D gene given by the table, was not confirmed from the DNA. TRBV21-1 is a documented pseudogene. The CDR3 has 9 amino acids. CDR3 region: CAQTYEQYF. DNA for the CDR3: TGTGCCCAGACCTACGAGCAGTACTTC.

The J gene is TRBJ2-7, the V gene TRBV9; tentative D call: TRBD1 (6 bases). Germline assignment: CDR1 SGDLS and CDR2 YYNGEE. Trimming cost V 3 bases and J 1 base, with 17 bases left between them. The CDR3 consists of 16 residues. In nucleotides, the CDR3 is TGTGCCAGCAGCGGGACCAACTCAGGGGTATCCTACGAGCAGTACTTC. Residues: CASSGTNSGVSYEQYF.

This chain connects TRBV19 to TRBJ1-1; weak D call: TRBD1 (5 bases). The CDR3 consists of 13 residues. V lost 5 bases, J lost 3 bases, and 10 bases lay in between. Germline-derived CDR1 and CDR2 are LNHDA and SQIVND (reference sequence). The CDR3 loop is CASSVRGDTEAFF. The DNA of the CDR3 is TGTGCCAGTAGTGTACGGGGGGACACTGAAGCTTTCTTT.

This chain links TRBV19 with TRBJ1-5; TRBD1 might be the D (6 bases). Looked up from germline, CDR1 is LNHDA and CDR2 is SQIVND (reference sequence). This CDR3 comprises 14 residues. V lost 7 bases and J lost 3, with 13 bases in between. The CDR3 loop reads CASTQGQFNQPQHF. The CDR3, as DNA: TGTGCCAGTACCCAGGGGCAGTTCAATCAGCCCCAGCATTTT. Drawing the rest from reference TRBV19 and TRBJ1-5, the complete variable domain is DGGITQSPKYLFRKEGQNVTLSCEQNLNHDAMYWYRQDPGQGLRLIYYSQIVNDFQKGDIAEGYSVSREKKESFPLTVTSAQKNPTAFYLCASTQGQFNQPQHFGDGTRLSIL.

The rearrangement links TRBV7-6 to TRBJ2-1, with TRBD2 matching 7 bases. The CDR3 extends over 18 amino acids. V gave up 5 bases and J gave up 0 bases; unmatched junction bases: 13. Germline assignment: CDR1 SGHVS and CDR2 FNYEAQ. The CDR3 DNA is TGTGCCAGCAGCGGGAGGGAATTGTTTAGAAGCTCCTACAATGAGCAGTTCTTC. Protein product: CASSGRELFRSSYNEQFF.

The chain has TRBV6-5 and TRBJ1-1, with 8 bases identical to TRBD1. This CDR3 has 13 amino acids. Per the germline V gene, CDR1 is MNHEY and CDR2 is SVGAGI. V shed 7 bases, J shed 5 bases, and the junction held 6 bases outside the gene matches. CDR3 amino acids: CASNQGARTEAFF. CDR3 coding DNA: TGTGCCAGCAACCAGGGGGCTCGGACTGAAGCTTTCTTT.

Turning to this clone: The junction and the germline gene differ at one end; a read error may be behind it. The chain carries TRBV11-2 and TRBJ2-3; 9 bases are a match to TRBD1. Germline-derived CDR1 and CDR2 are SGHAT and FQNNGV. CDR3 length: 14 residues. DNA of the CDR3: TGTGCCAGCAGCATAGACAGGGGGGAGAATACGCAGTATTTT. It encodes CASSIDRGENTQYF. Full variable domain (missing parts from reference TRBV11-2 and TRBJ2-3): EAGVAQSPRYKIIEKRQSVAFWCNPISGHATLYWYQQILGQGPKLLIQFQNNGVVDDSQLPKDRFSAERLKGVDSTLKIQPAKLEDSAVYLCASSIDRGENTQYFGPGTRLTVL.

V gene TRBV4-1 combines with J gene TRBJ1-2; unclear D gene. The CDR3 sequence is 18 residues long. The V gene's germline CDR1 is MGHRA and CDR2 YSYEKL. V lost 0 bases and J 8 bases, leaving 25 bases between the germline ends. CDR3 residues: CASSQDIPLFVTVRGYTF. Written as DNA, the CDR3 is TGCGCCAGCAGCCAAGATATCCCCCTTTTTGTTACGGTAAGAGGCTACACCTTC.

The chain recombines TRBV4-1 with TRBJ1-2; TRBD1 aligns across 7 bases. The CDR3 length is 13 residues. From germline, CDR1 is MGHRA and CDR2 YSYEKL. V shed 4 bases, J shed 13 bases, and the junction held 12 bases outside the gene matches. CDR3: CASSRQRDSRLTF. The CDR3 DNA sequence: TGCGCCAGCAGCCGGCAAAGGGACAGTAGACTCACCTTC.

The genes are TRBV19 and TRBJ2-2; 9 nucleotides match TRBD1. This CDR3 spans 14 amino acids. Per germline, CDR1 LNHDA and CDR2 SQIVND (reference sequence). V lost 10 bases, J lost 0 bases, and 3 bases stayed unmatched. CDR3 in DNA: TGTGCCACCGGACAGGGGACGAACACCGGGGAGCTGTTTTTT. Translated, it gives CATGQGTNTGELFF.